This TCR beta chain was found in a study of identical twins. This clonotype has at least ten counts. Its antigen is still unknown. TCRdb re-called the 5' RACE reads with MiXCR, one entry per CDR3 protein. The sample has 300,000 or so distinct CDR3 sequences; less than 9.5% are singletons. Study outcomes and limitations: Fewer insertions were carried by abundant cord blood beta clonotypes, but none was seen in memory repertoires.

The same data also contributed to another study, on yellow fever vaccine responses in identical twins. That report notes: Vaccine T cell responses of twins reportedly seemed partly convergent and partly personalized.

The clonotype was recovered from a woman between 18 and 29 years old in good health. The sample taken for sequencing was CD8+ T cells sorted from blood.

CDR3: CASSPQDRGNTGELFF. Written as DNA, the CDR3 is TGTGCCAGCAGCCCCCAGGACAGGGGGAACACCGGGGAGCTGTTTTTT. The chain joins TRBV4-2 to TRBJ2-2; 9 bases map to TRBD1. This CDR3 is 16 amino acids long. The ends lost 4 bases at V and 1 base at J; junction bases unmatched: 4. Looked up from germline, CDR1 is LGHNA and CDR2 is YNFKEQ.